This TCR beta chain was identified in a study of cytomegalovirus exposure and HLA in healthy donors. The wider study: The approximately 600 first-cohort repertoires shared a platform with the 120 or so validation repertoires, as reported in a later analysis.

Per germline, CDR1 SGHTA and CDR2 FQGNSA. The CDR3 runs to 14 residues. J was trimmed by 0 bases and V by 6 bases; bases with no gene match: 3. Libraries were prepared by immunoSEQ multiplex PCR; TCRdb keeps only in-frame clonotypes and omits some of them. The table includes tens of thousands of clones, around 96% detected once. The V call is TRBV7-2, the J call TRBJ2-3, with 7 nucleotides matching TRBD2. This sequence was found in a man between 18 and 35 years old in good health and CMV-seropositive. Input material: PBMCs. CDR3 coding DNA: TGTGCCAGCAGTTCCGGGGGGAGCACAGATACGCAGTATTTT. It codes for CASSSGGSTDTQYF.